Presented here are 4 T cell receptor beta chains from one specimen sequenced in a study of shared clonotypes between healthy human individuals. Only in-frame clones appear in the TCRdb table, and some are missing; sequencing was by immunoSEQ multiplex PCR. The top ten clones hold approximately 0.38% of a sample with 1,500,000 or so clones, 97% to 99% of them seen once. The sequenced sample consisted of naive CD4+ T cells sorted from blood. Subset of the sample: CD45RA+ positively selected. The receptor source for this set is a man aged 25-40 years in good health.

This sequence joins TRBV6-5 and TRBJ2-1; 13 bases fit TRBD2. The CDR3 contains 15 residues. Losses at the gene ends were 6 bases for V and 4 bases for J; bases not matched to a gene: 3. From germline, CDR1 is MNHEY and CDR2 SVGAGI. The DNA for the CDR3 is TGTGCCAGCAGGCAACTAGCGGGAGGGTACAATGAGCAGTTCTTC. It specifies CASRQLAGGYNEQFF.

The chain carries TRBV5-1 and TRBJ2-3, with D possibly being TRBD1 or TRBD2 (6 bases each). Trimming stripped 4 bases from V and 3 bases from J, with 15 bases between. Germline-derived CDR1 and CDR2 are SGHRS and YFSETQ. This CDR3 contains 15 residues. Here the CDR3 DNA reads TGCGCCAGCAGCGGAGGGACACACAAAACAGATACGCAGTATTTT. Amino acids: CASSGGTHKTDTQYF.

The CDR3, as DNA: TGTGCCAGCTCCCCGCTTAGGGCTACCCGAGACACAGATACGCAGTATTTT. It is translated as CASSPLRATRDTDTQYF. The chain recombines TRBV18 with TRBJ2-3, with D uncertain. The germline gives CDR1 KGHSH, CDR2 LQKENI. This CDR3 has 17 amino acids. V shed 6 bases and J shed 2 bases, with 21 bases lying between them.

The chain carries TRBV7-9 and TRBJ2-3, with TRBD1 identical over 7 bases. V dropped 5 bases and J dropped 4; count of bases not matched to a gene: 9. This CDR3 spans 15 amino acids. Germline values: CDR1 SEHNR, CDR2 FQNEAQ (reference sequence). The CDR3: CASSLGQGEADTQYF. In nucleotides, the CDR3 is TGTGCCAGCAGCCTAGGGCAGGGGGAAGCAGATACGCAGTATTTT.